Listed here are 6 T cell receptor beta chains from one sample, sequenced in a study of blood T cells in healthy people across ages. A second roughly 7 to 11 cycle PCR used barcoded and J-beta primers. TCRdb reanalysed the 5' RACE reads using MiXCR and keeps one entry per CDR3 protein. The profile covers hundreds of thousands of distinct CDR3 sequences, with approximately 50% appearing a single time and roughly 30% taken by the ten largest. The sample consisted of blood. The receptors derive from a woman in her sixties or seventies in good health.

The gene calls are TRBV6-6 and TRBJ2-7; possible D gene TRBD2, 5 bases. Deletions cut 7 bases from V and 2 bases from J, with 15 bases between. The CDR3 runs to 14 residues. The germline V gene encodes CDR1 MNHNY and CDR2 SVGAGI (reference sequence). CDR3 sequence: CASMVGLKTYEQYF. The DNA for the CDR3 is TGTGCCAGCATGGTAGGACTCAAGACCTACGAGCAGTACTTC.

The J gene is TRBJ2-7, the V gene TRBV11-2; TRBD2 agrees at 10 bases. The CDR3 runs to 15 residues. J was trimmed by 9 bases and V by 0 bases; bases with no gene match: 8. Germline CDR1 is SGHAT and CDR2 is FQNNGV. CDR3 DNA sequence: TGTGCCAGCAGCTTAGATAGGCGACTAGCGGGTCGGCAGTACTTC. Translated: CASSLDRRLAGRQYF.

The chain is built from TRBV20-1 and TRBJ2-7, with 11 positions matching TRBD2. Trimming removed 0 bases from V and 3 bases from J; junction bases left unmatched: 7. Germline CDR1 DFQATT, CDR2 SNEGSKA (reference sequence). The CDR3 runs to 16 residues. The CDR3 protein is CSARDLAGGSFYEQYF. The CDR3 coding sequence is TGCAGTGCTAGAGATCTAGCGGGAGGCTCGTTCTACGAGCAGTACTTC.

The rearrangement uses TRBV5-1 and TRBJ2-1; D uncertain. Germline V gives CDR1 SGHRS, CDR2 YFSETQ. Between the trimmed V and J ends, which lost 0 bases and 3 bases, there was a span of 7 bases. The CDR3 runs to 14 residues. CDR3 sequence (DNA): TGCGCCAGCAGCTTGGACTTGAGCTACAATGAGCAGTTCTTC. Translating gives CASSLDLSYNEQFF.

This clonotype was observed a few times. J is TRBJ2-3 and V is TRBV6-2 or TRBV6-3; D ambiguous. The germline V gene has CDR1 MNHEY and CDR2 SVGEGT. V was trimmed by 3 bases and J by 1 base, leaving 8 bases between them. The CDR3 is 14 amino acids. CDR3 residues: CASSYDGGTDTQYF. The CDR3 bases are TGTGCCAGCAGTTATGATGGCGGCACAGATACGCAGTATTTT.

This chain uses TRBV7-9 with TRBJ1-2; D possibly corresponds to TRBD1 (5 bases). With 5 bases removed from V and 8 bases from J, the gap between germline ends came to 15 bases. Germline CDR1 and CDR2: SEHNR and FQNEAQ (reference sequence). The CDR3 spans 13 residues. CDR3 in DNA: TGTGCCAGCAGCCGTGGGACGAGTAAAGGCTACACCTTC. It codes for CASSRGTSKGYTF.